The T cell receptor beta chain under discussion was sequenced for a study of T cell repertoires in cytomegalovirus infection. Points on this clonotype: Its antigen remains unknown. At one of its ends the junction is not consistent with the germline gene, which may arise from a read error.

The germline gives CDR1 MNHEY, CDR2 SMNVEV (reference sequence). This CDR3 contains 14 residues. In TCRdb, the reads were re-called with MiXCR into one record per CDR3 protein. This table holds approximately 7,500 distinct CDR3 sequences, roughly 50% found once. The sample consisted of PBMCs, sequenced either directly or after in vitro stimulation (not recorded which). The gene calls are TRBV27 and TRBJ1-1; D is ambiguous. The TCR was taken from a human donor in good health (CMV status not recorded). Some clones in this sample may be carry-over from other donors' samples. DNA for the CDR3: TGTGCCAGCAGTTTAAACGGGATGAACACTGAAGCTTTATTT. This encodes CASSLNGMNTEALF.